This T cell receptor (beta chain) was sequenced in a study of T cell clonality in common variable immunodeficiency. Study-level findings and limits: Shared TCRbeta clones were fewer between CVID subjects than controls. In common variable immunodeficiency, TCR beta chains reportedly carried fewer deletions and N-nucleotide insertions.

Replacement immunoglobulin had been given to every CVID subject for at least one year. CVID subjects were neither ill nor on immunomodulatory or immunosuppressive medication at sampling. Each donor provided about 5 to 8.5 ml of heparinized whole blood. The germline CDR1 and CDR2 sequences are LGHNA and YNFKEQ. This CDR3 is 20 amino acids long. V gave up 4 bases and J gave up 1 base; unmatched junction bases: 14. The repertoire was sequenced with immunoSEQ multiplex PCR; TCRdb's copy has only in-frame clones and lacks some. The table lists 30,000 to 35,000 clones, with no singletons. This clone was counted at least ten times. Its antigen is currently unknown. The read ends 3 residues early relative to the CDR3; the germline J gene fills the gap.

Sequenced: peripheral blood mononuclear cells. This clonotype originated in a human donor with common variable immunodeficiency. V and J are TRBV4-2 and TRBJ2-3; 13 bases line up with TRBD2. The CDR3 sequence is CASSREKWGTSGVGTDTQYF. Incomplete CDR3 DNA: TGTGCCAGCAGCCGGGAGAAGTGGGGGACTAGCGGGGTCGGCACAGATACG.